This record covers a single T cell receptor (beta chain). V gave up 0 bases and J gave up 3 bases; unmatched junction bases: 4. This CDR3 is built from 15 residues. The germline V gene encodes CDR1 SGHRS and CDR2 YFSETQ. The data were taken from a study of blood T cell repertoires in COVID-19. How the authors handled the data: For nucleated cells, counts were estimated from reference gene primer amplification. Profiled with immunoSEQ multiplex PCR; TCRdb holds only in-frame clones, not every one. V, J and clone size are those of that table, while D and trimming were read from the DNA. The profile covers over 110,000 clones, with about 87% appearing a single time and about 4% taken by the ten largest.

This TCR came from a man aged 45-65 years in a cohort exposed to, infected with or recovered from COVID-19 (not recorded which). Specimen: PBMCs or T cells enriched from blood (not recorded which). The V and J genes are TRBV5-1 and TRBJ1-1; 8 bases agree with TRBD1. In DNA, the CDR3 is TGCGCCAGCAGCTTGGGGACAGGGCCCTACACTGAAGCTTTCTTT. It specifies CASSLGTGPYTEAFF. Filled out from reference TRBV5-1 and TRBJ1-1, the complete variable domain reads KAGVTQTPRYLIKTRGQQVTLSCSPISGHRSVSWYQQTPGQGLQFLFEYFSETQRNKGNFPGRFSGRQFSNSRSEMNVSTLELGDSALYLCASSLGTGPYTEAFFGQGTRLTVV.